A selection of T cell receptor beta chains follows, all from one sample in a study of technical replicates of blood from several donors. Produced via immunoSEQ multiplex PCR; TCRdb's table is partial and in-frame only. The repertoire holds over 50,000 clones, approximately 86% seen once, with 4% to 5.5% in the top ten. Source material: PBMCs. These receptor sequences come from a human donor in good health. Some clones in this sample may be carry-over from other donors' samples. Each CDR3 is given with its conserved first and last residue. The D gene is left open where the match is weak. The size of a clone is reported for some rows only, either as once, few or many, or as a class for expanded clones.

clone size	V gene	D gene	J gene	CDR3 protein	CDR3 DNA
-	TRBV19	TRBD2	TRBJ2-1	CASSYGGGNYNEQFF	TGTGCCAGTAGTTACGGGGGGGGTAACTACAATGAGCAGTTCTTC
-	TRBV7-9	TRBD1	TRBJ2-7	CASSPDRVDEQYF	TGTGCCAGCAGCCCTGACAGGGTAGACGAGCAGTACTTC
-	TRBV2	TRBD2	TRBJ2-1	CASSSSGGRYNEQFF	TGTGCCAGCAGTTCTAGCGGGGGGCGTTACAATGAGCAGTTCTTC
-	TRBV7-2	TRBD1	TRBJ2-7	CASSLGTGVSYEQYF	TGTGCCAGCAGCTTAGGGACAGGGGTCTCCTACGAGCAGTACTTC
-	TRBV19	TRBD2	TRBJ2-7	CASSISSGRAFYYEQYF	TGTGCCAGTAGTATAAGCAGCGGGAGGGCCTTTTACTACGAGCAGTACTTC
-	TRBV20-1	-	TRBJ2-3	CSAGPRDTQYF	TGCAGTGCTGGGCCGCGCGATACGCAGTATTTT
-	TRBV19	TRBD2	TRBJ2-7	CASSIGLASYEQYF	TGTGCCAGTAGTATAGGACTAGCGTCCTACGAGCAGTACTTC
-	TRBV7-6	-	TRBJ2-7	CASSLTESSYEQYF	TGTGCCAGCAGCTTAACGGAGAGCTCCTACGAGCAGTACTTC
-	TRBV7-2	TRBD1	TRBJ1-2	CASSVGQGAVGYTF	TGTGCCAGCAGCGTGGGGCAGGGGGCAGTCGGCTACACCTTC
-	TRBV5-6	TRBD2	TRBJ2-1	CASSTGLAGEQFF	TGTGCCAGCAGCACGGGACTAGCGGGAGAGCAGTTCTTC
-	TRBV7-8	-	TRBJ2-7	CASSPPRGSYEQYF	TGTGCCAGCAGCCCGCCAAGAGGGAGCTACGAGCAGTACTTC
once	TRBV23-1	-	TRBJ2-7	CASSLIAGSYEQYF	TGCGCCAGCAGTCTTATCGCGGGGAGTTACGAGCAGTACTTC
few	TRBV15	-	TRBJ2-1	CATREGGQDIDEQFF	TGTGCCACCAGGGAGGGGGGGCAGGATATCGATGAGCAGTTCTTC
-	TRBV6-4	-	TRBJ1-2	CASSVGSTGTYGYTF	TGTGCCAGCAGTGTGGGGTCCACAGGGACCTATGGCTACACCTTC
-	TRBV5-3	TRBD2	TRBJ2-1	CARSLLAGASYNEQFF	TGTGCCAGAAGCCTTTTAGCGGGGGCCAGTTACAATGAGCAGTTCTTC
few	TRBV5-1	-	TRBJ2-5	CASSLGGTQETQYF	TGCGCCAGCAGCTTGGGCGGAACCCAAGAGACCCAGTACTTC
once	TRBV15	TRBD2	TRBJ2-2	CATSRPGRATGELFF	TGTGCCACCAGCAGACCAGGGAGGGCCACCGGGGAGCTGTTTTTT
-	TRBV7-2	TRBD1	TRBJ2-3	CASSRQGQGTGDTQYF	TGTGCCAGCAGCCGACAGGGACAGGGGACTGGGGATACGCAGTATTTT
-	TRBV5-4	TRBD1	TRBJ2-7	CASRKDRGFSWEQYF	TGTGCCAGCAGGAAGGACAGGGGGTTTTCGTGGGAGCAGTACTTC
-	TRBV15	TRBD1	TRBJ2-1	CATSRPGQGGNEQFF	TGTGCCACCAGCAGACCGGGACAGGGGGGAAATGAGCAGTTCTTC
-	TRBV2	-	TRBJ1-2	CASTRTASNYGYTF	TGTGCCAGCACGAGGACAGCGTCTAACTATGGCTACACCTTC
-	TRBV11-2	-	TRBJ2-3	CASSLDIRTQYF	TGTGCCAGCAGCTTAGATATACGGACGCAGTATTTT
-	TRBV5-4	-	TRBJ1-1	CASKLGLMNTEAFF	TGTGCCAGCAAACTGGGACTGATGAACACTGAAGCTTTCTTT
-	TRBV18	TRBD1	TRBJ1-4	CASSLQGAANEKLFF	TGTGCCAGCTCACTTCAGGGGGCGGCTAATGAAAAACTGTTTTTT
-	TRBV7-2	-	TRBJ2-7	CASSLAGQTAYEQYF	TGTGCCAGCAGCTTAGCGGGACAAACGGCCTACGAGCAGTACTTC
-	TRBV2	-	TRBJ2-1	CASSAQARNEQFF	TGTGCCAGCAGTGCACAAGCTAGAAATGAGCAGTTCTTC
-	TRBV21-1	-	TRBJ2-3	CASSNSRTDTQYF	TGTGCCAGCAGCAATAGCCGCACAGATACGCAGTATTTT
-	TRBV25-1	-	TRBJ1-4	CASSEFGQQKLFF	TGTGCCAGCAGTGAATTCGGACAACAAAAACTGTTTTTT
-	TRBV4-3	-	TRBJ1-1	CASSQDGGAEAFF	TGCGCCAGCAGCCAAGATGGCGGGGCTGAAGCTTTCTTT
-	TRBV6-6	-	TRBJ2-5	CASAREQETQYF	TGTGCCAGCGCCCGCGAGCAAGAGACCCAGTACTTC